The 20 T cell receptor beta chains below were found in one sample sequenced in a study of T cell repertoires in cytomegalovirus infection. These receptors lack a known antigen. TCRdb processed the reads anew with MiXCR; each CDR3 protein has one entry. The sample contains 55,000 to 70,000 distinct CDR3 sequences, about 33% of which appear only once. What was sequenced was PBMCs, sequenced either directly or after in vitro stimulation (not recorded which). Source of these receptors: a human donor in good health (CMV status not recorded). Some clones in this sample may be carry-over from other donors' samples.

CDR3 loop: CATSDFRGSGANVLTF. The CDR3 nucleotides read TGTGCCACCAGTGATTTCCGGGGGTCCGGGGCCAACGTCCTGACTTTC. The genes are TRBV24-1 and TRBJ2-6, with D possibly being TRBD2 (6 bases). V lost 1 base, J lost 4 bases, and 10 bases lay in between. The CDR3 covers 16 residues. Germline V lookup: CDR1 KGHDR, CDR2 SFDVKD.

This clonotype was seen more than once but under ten times. The rearrangement links TRBV5-4 to TRBJ2-5; 7 bases are shared with TRBD1. V was pared by 4 bases and J by 3 bases, with 6 bases of the junction left unmatched. The CDR3 consists of 14 residues. Germline V gene lookup returns CDR1 SGHNT and CDR2 YYREEE (reference sequence). In DNA form, the CDR3 reads TGTGCCAGCAGCGAGGGACAGTGGGAAGAGACCCAGTACTTC. This codes for CASSEGQWEETQYF.

The chain links TRBV7-2 to TRBJ2-7; no clear D gene. V was trimmed by 5 bases and J by 9 bases, leaving 14 bases between them. CDR1 SGHTA and CDR2 FQGNSA come from the germline V gene. This CDR3 region has 12 residues. CDR3 in amino acids: CASSQTDHGQYF. In DNA form, the CDR3 reads TGTGCCAGCAGCCAAACGGACCACGGGCAGTACTTC.

V gene TRBV24-1 combines with J gene TRBJ2-2, with 9 bases identical to TRBD2. The CDR3 consists of 20 residues. Trimming took 6 bases from V and 2 from J; bases not matched to a gene: 18. Germline values: CDR1 KGHDR, CDR2 SFDVKD. Here the CDR3 DNA reads TGTGCCACCAGTCCGCCGGCTGGGTGGCTAGCGGGGCAAAACACCGGGGAGCTGTTTTTT. Protein sequence: CATSPPAGWLAGQNTGELFF.

The chain uses TRBV2 and TRBJ2-3, with TRBD2 matching 7 bases. V gave up 2 bases and J gave up 4 bases; unmatched junction bases: 6. Germline V gene sequence: CDR1 SNHLY, CDR2 FYNNEI. The CDR3 spans 15 residues. The CDR3 DNA reads as TGTGCCAGCAGTGAAACCGGGGGAGGGCCAGATACGCAGTATTTT. This sequence encodes CASSETGGGPDTQYF.

This clonotype was counted between two and nine times. The chain joins TRBV2 to TRBJ2-7; D may be TRBD2 (5 bases). The ends were cut back, 7 bases at V and 5 bases at J, with 12 bases in the middle. The germline V gene encodes CDR1 SNHLY and CDR2 FYNNEI. This CDR3 has 12 amino acids. The CDR3 region has the DNA TGTGCCAGCAACGGGGTGGTAAACGAGCAGTACTTC. It yields the protein CASNGVVNEQYF.

The gene calls are TRBV7-6 and TRBJ2-1; 8 nucleotides agree with TRBD2. The CDR3 loop spans 16 amino acids. Germline lookup yields CDR1 SGHVS and CDR2 FNYEAQ. The V gene end was trimmed by 5 bases and the J gene end by 7 bases; junction bases not matched to a gene: 13. The DNA of the CDR3 is TGTGCCAGCAGCAAGACCGGGACTAGTGTAGGGAATGAGCAGTTCTTC. Residues: CASSKTGTSVGNEQFF. The whole variable domain, remainder taken from reference TRBV7-6 and TRBJ2-1, is GAGVSQSPRYKVTKRGQDVALRCDPISGHVSLYWYRQALGQGPEFLTYFNYEAQQDKSGLPNDRFSAERPEGSISTLTIQRTEQRDSAMYRCASSKTGTSVGNEQFFGPGTRLTVL.

This clonotype showed up just a few times. The CDR3 nucleotides are TGTGCCAGCACCAACCCGGGACCGCACCTTTGGCAGTACTTC. The encoded protein is CASTNPGPHLWQYF. J is TRBJ2-7 and V is TRBV28, with D perhaps given as TRBD1 or TRBD2 (5 bases each). Per the germline V gene, CDR1 is MDHEN and CDR2 is SYDVKM. Trimming removed 7 bases at V and 9 bases at J, with 22 bases between. This CDR3 has 14 amino acids. The full variable domain, its missing parts supplied by reference TRBV28 and TRBJ2-7, is DVKVTQSSRYLVKRTGEKVFLECVQDMDHENMFWYRQDPGLGLRLIYFSYDVKMKEKGDIPEGYSVSREKKERFSLILESASTNQTSMYLCASTNPGPHLWQYFGPGTRLTVT.

This clonotype was counted a few times. Here the CDR3 DNA reads TGTGCCAGCAGCTTAGTTTCCAGGAATAATGAAAAACTGTTTTTT. Protein: CASSLVSRNNEKLFF. This sequence joins TRBV7-6 and TRBJ1-4; no clear D gene. The CDR3 consists of 15 residues. Per germline, CDR1 SGHVS and CDR2 FNYEAQ. V was clipped by 1 base and J by 4 bases, with 10 bases between them.

The chain carries TRBV4-1 and TRBJ2-4; D tentatively fits TRBD1 or TRBD2 (5 bases each). In germline, CDR1 is MGHRA, CDR2 YSYEKL. V shed 1 base and J shed 3 bases, with 19 bases lying between them. The CDR3 contains 18 residues. CDR3 residues: CASSQGYASGGGKNIQYF. In DNA form, the CDR3 reads TGCGCCAGCAGCCAAGGGTATGCGTCAGGTGGGGGCAAAAACATTCAGTACTTC.

The chain combines TRBV5-1 with TRBJ1-1, with D tentatively TRBD1 (6 bases). There are 14 residues in the CDR3. V gave up 5 bases and J gave up 2 bases, with 13 bases separating them. Germline loops: CDR1 SGHRS, CDR2 YFSETQ. Here the CDR3 DNA reads TGCGCCAGCAGGTCCTCCGGGGGCAACACTGAAGCTTTCTTT. This translates into CASRSSGGNTEAFF.

The chain combines TRBV4-2 with TRBJ2-7; 9 nucleotides agree with TRBD1. The CDR3 totals 18 residues. Germline V gene sequence: CDR1 LGHNA, CDR2 YNFKEQ. V shed 0 bases, J shed 5 bases, and the junction held 14 bases outside the gene matches. The CDR3, as DNA: TGTGCCAGCAGCCAAGATGTCCCCGGAAGGGACAGGGACCACGAGCAGTACTTC. Translated: CASSQDVPGRDRDHEQYF.

This clonotype has a handful of counts. The chain uses TRBV11-3 and TRBJ2-3; D unresolved. Germline CDR1 SGHNT, CDR2 YENEEA. V was trimmed by 2 bases and J by 1 base, leaving 13 bases between them. The CDR3 loop spans 16 amino acids. CDR3 bases: TGTGCCAGCAGCTTAAGATTAGGGCAGGGCACAGATACGCAGTATTTT. It is translated as CASSLRLGQGTDTQYF.

The rearrangement joins TRBV27 to TRBJ2-1, with 7 bases identical to TRBD1. Trimming removed 6 bases from V and 15 bases from J; junction bases left unmatched: 14. The CDR3 runs 13 residues. Germline V CDR1 and CDR2: MNHEY, SMNVEV (reference sequence). CDR3 DNA: TGTGCCAGCAGCGAGGACAGGAGCCAGCCCCGGTTCTTC. Amino acid sequence: CASSEDRSQPRFF.

The chain carries TRBV7-9 and TRBJ2-1; D not resolved. The V end lost 5 bases, the J end lost 7 bases, and 9 bases lay between the germline ends. Germline lookup yields CDR1 SEHNR and CDR2 FQNEAQ (reference sequence). The CDR3 has 12 amino acids. In nucleotides, the CDR3 is TGTGCCAGCAGCCCCGTGGGGAATGAGCAGTTCTTC. Its protein is CASSPVGNEQFF. The full variable domain, in which reference TRBV7-9 and TRBJ2-1 provide the parts outside the CDR3, is DTGVSQNPRHKITKRGQNVTFRCDPISEHNRLYWYRQTLGQGPEFLTYFQNEAQLEKSRLLSDRFSAERPKGSFSTLEIQRTEQGDSAMYLCASSPVGNEQFFGPGTRLTVL.

The chain uses TRBV7-2 and TRBJ1-2; TRBD1 might be the D (6 bases). CDR3 length: 15 residues. Trimming cost V 3 bases and J 4 bases, with 15 bases left between them. The germline V gene encodes CDR1 SGHTA and CDR2 FQGNSA. The CDR3 DNA is TGTGCCAGCAGCTTTCTTACGGGGGGCGGCTATGGCTACACCTTC. Translating it yields CASSFLTGGGYGYTF.

V is TRBV4-3 and J is TRBJ1-5; D is uncertain. This CDR3 has 16 amino acids. V was shortened by 0 bases and J by 0 bases, with 9 bases between the two germline ends. Germline V gene sequence: CDR1 LGHNA, CDR2 YSLEER. The CDR3 loop is CASSQEWYDSNQPQHF. The CDR3 DNA sequence: TGCGCCAGCAGCCAAGAATGGTATGATAGCAATCAGCCCCAGCATTTT.

This clonotype was counted a few times. The chain couples TRBV5-4 to TRBJ2-1; 15 bases align to TRBD2. The CDR3 covers 16 residues. In germline, CDR1 is SGHNT, CDR2 YYREEE (reference sequence). V lost 3 bases, J lost 9 bases, and 7 bases stayed unmatched. The CDR3 protein is CASSSRTSGGAAEQFF. The CDR3 coding sequence is TGTGCCAGCAGCTCGCGGACTAGCGGGGGGGCTGCTGAGCAGTTCTTC.

The gene calls are TRBV20-1 and TRBJ2-7, with no clear D. Germline V gene lookup returns CDR1 DFQATT and CDR2 SNEGSKA (reference sequence). V was cut by 3 bases and J by 5 bases, with 23 bases left in between. The CDR3 consists of 16 residues. This CDR3 reads CSARLVGHISMDEQYF. In DNA, the CDR3 is TGCAGTGCTAGGCTGGTAGGGCACATAAGTATGGACGAGCAGTACTTC.

The table lists this clonotype with many counts. This chain connects TRBV12-3 or TRBV12-4 to TRBJ2-1, with 13 bases matching TRBD2. The CDR3 has 17 amino acids. The J segment lost 2 bases and the V segment lost 5 bases, leaving 6 bases of the junction unmatched. The CDR3, as DNA: TGTGCCAGCAGTACTAGCGGGGGGGTTTCGGCCTACAATGAGCAGTTCTTC. Translation gives CASSTSGGVSAYNEQFF.